Below, 25 T cell receptor beta chains from the same sample are listed, as sequenced in a study of neurological immune-mediated disorders. MiXCR, applied by TCRdb to the 5' RACE reads, yields one record per CDR3 protein. The sample contains 85,000 to 110,000 distinct CDR3 sequences, roughly a tenth of which appear only once. Time point noted: longitudinal time-point 3. The sequenced material came from PBMCs. These receptor sequences come from a female donor with HTLV-1-associated myelopathy (HAM/TSP).

Ten or more counts support this clonotype. V and J are TRBV3-1 and TRBJ2-4; 7 positions match TRBD1. J gave up 7 bases and V 3 bases, and 0 bases lay outside the gene matches. Germline V gene data show CDR1 as LGHDT and CDR2 as YNNKEL (reference sequence). The CDR3 has 12 amino acids. As DNA, the CDR3 is TGTGCCAGCAGCCAGGGACAGAACATTCAGTACTTC. Translation: CASSQGQNIQYF. Looking up the rest from reference TRBV3-1 and TRBJ2-4 gives the full variable domain: DTAVSQTPKYLVTQMGNDKSIKCEQNLGHDTMYWYKQDSKKFLKIMFSYNNKELIINETVPNRFSPKSPDKAHLNLHINSLELGDSAVYFCASSQGQNIQYFGAGTRLSVL.

V and J are TRBV20-1 and TRBJ1-1; possible D gene TRBD1, 5 bases. CDR3 size: 13 residues. CDR1 and CDR2 (germline): DFQATT, SNEGSKA (reference sequence). V lost 3 bases to trimming and J lost 5 bases, with 13 bases between them. CDR3 DNA: TGCAGTGCTAGGCTCGGGCAGGGAACTGAAGCTTTCTTT. Residues: CSARLGQGTEAFF.

This clonotype has more than one count but fewer than ten. The rearrangement links TRBV7-3 to TRBJ1-2; a possible D gene is TRBD1 (5 bases). V gave up 0 bases and J gave up 4 bases, with 9 bases separating them. This CDR3 spans 14 amino acids. CDR1 and CDR2 from the germline V gene are SGHTA and FQGTGA. The CDR3 region is CASSLTTDGYGYTF. The CDR3 DNA follows: TGTGCCAGCAGCTTAACGACAGACGGCTATGGCTACACCTTC.

Ten or more counts support this clonotype. The gene calls are TRBV10-2 and TRBJ2-1, with 7 nucleotides matching TRBD1. This CDR3 contains 16 residues. Trimming cost V 1 base and J 1 base; bases outside gene matches: 4. Germline loops: CDR1 WSHSY, CDR2 SAAADI. The chain's CDR3 is CASSELGQKSYNEQFF. The CDR3 DNA follows: TGCGCCAGCAGTGAGTTGGGACAGAAATCCTACAATGAGCAGTTCTTC.

This rearrangement joins TRBV4-2 to TRBJ2-7; 7 bases are a match to TRBD1. V was pared by 2 bases and J by 3 bases, with 4 bases of the junction left unmatched. This CDR3 comprises 14 residues. Per germline, CDR1 LGHNA and CDR2 YNFKEQ. CDR3: CASSQTQGVYEQYF. The CDR3 DNA follows: TGTGCCAGCAGCCAAACGCAGGGGGTCTACGAGCAGTACTTC.

This clonotype was seen only a few times. The chain joins TRBV20-1 to TRBJ2-7, with 7 bases fitting TRBD2. CDR3 length equals 13 residues. CDR1 is DFQATT and CDR2 is SNEGSKA in the germline V gene (reference sequence). The V gene end was trimmed by 5 bases and the J gene end by 1 base; junction bases not matched to a gene: 5. CDR3 coding DNA: TGCAGTGCTGGGAGGGCGGATTCCTACGAGCAGTACTTC. It codes for CSAGRADSYEQYF.

Many counts were recorded for this clonotype. V gene TRBV6-6 combines with J gene TRBJ1-1, with 8 bases matching TRBD1. V lost 0 bases, J lost 5 bases, and 5 bases stayed unmatched. Germline V gene data show CDR1 as MNHNY and CDR2 as SVGAGI (reference sequence). The CDR3 extends over 15 amino acids. This CDR3 is CASSYSAGGGTEAFF. CDR3 nucleotides: TGTGCCAGCAGTTACTCGGCAGGGGGCGGGACTGAAGCTTTCTTT.

This clonotype showed up just a few times. V is TRBV6-2 or TRBV6-3 and J is TRBJ1-2, with D hard to call. Germline V gene lookup returns CDR1 MNHEY and CDR2 SVGEGT. CDR3 length: 13 residues. V lost 5 bases, J lost 0 bases, and 7 bases lay in between. The CDR3 bases are TGTGCCAGCAGTCCCGACGCTAACTATGGCTACACCTTC. It specifies CASSPDANYGYTF.

This clonotype was counted at least ten times. DNA of the CDR3: TGCGCCAGCAGCCCAGGGTATACAGGGCATGAAAAACTGTTTTTT. This gives the protein CASSPGYTGHEKLFF. This chain connects TRBV5-1 to TRBJ1-4; D may be TRBD1 (6 bases). Germline CDR1 reads SGHRS; CDR2 reads YFSETQ. This CDR3 has 15 amino acids. The V and J ends lost 4 bases and 6 bases respectively, with 16 bases between them. The whole variable domain, filled in from reference TRBV5-1 and TRBJ1-4, reads KAGVTQTPRYLIKTRGQQVTLSCSPISGHRSVSWYQQTPGQGLQFLFEYFSETQRNKGNFPGRFSGRQFSNSRSEMNVSTLELGDSALYLCASSPGYTGHEKLFFGSGTQLSVL.

This clonotype was seen a handful of times. The V call is TRBV7-2, the J call TRBJ2-7; D possibly corresponds to TRBD2 (5 bases). V dropped 11 bases and J dropped 0 bases, with 14 bases sitting between them. This CDR3 has 13 amino acids. Germline V gene sequence: CDR1 SGHTA, CDR2 FQGNSA. The CDR3: CAGTRSSSYEQYF. Here the CDR3 DNA reads TGTGCCGGAACTAGAAGTAGCTCCTACGAGCAGTACTTC.

The table lists this clonotype with a few counts. V and J are TRBV13 and TRBJ1-1, with D unresolved. CDR1 and CDR2 (germline): PRHDT, FYEKMQ (reference sequence). The V and J ends lost 3 bases and 6 bases respectively, with 11 bases between them. This CDR3 has 13 amino acids. The CDR3 DNA sequence: TGTGCCAGCAGCTTTACTTCGGATGCTGAAGCTTTCTTT. Translating it yields CASSFTSDAEAFF. Drawing the rest from reference TRBV13 and TRBJ1-1, the complete variable domain is AAGVIQSPRHLIKEKRETATLKCYPIPRHDTVYWYQQGPGQDPQFLISFYEKMQSDKGSIPDRFSAQQFSDYHSELNMSSLELGDSALYFCASSFTSDAEAFFGQGTRLTVV.

This clonotype was recorded many times. The chain has TRBV5-1 and TRBJ2-2, with TRBD1 identical over 9 bases. The CDR3 covers 17 residues. Per the germline V gene, CDR1 is SGHRS and CDR2 is YFSETQ. The ends lost 0 bases at V and 6 bases at J; junction bases unmatched: 9. CDR3 amino acids: CASSLEPAGQGSGELFF. The DNA for the CDR3 is TGCGCCAGCAGCTTGGAGCCTGCGGGACAGGGTTCCGGGGAGCTGTTTTTT.

This clonotype was detected many times. V and J are TRBV10-3 and TRBJ2-1; D perhaps matches TRBD1 (6 bases). V gave up 8 bases and J gave up 5 bases, with 13 bases separating them. This CDR3 contains 13 residues. The germline gives CDR1 ENHRY, CDR2 SYGVKD. CDR3 residues: CAIAGAEDNEQFF. The CDR3, as DNA: TGTGCCATCGCAGGGGCGGAGGACAATGAGCAGTTCTTC.

This clonotype has more than one count but fewer than ten. The chain joins TRBV7-2 to TRBJ2-1; 8 bases align to TRBD2. The V segment lost 0 bases and the J segment 7 bases; nucleotides outside the gene matches: 2. This CDR3 contains 14 residues. Looked up from germline, CDR1 is SGHTA and CDR2 is FQGNSA. CDR3 DNA sequence: TGTGCCAGCAGCTTAGCTAGCGGGGTTAATGAGCAGTTCTTC. It codes for CASSLASGVNEQFF.

This clonotype was found many times. The chain couples TRBV5-1 to TRBJ2-7; 9 positions agree with TRBD1. Per germline, CDR1 SGHRS and CDR2 YFSETQ. V lost 2 bases to trimming and J lost 5 bases; unmatched junction nucleotides: 8. The CDR3 has 15 amino acids. The CDR3 nucleotides are TGCGCCAGCAGCTTCCTGACAGGGGGACAGGACGAGCAGTACTTC. It encodes CASSFLTGGQDEQYF.

This clonotype showed up many times. The chain couples TRBV5-1 to TRBJ2-1, with TRBD2 identical over 9 bases. CDR3 size: 16 residues. Germline CDR1 reads SGHRS; CDR2 reads YFSETQ. Germline trimming cut 0 bases from V and 5 bases from J; bases unmatched to any gene: 6. CDR3 sequence reads: CASSLGLAGTDNEQFF. Written as DNA, the CDR3 is TGCGCCAGCAGCTTGGGGCTAGCGGGGACGGACAATGAGCAGTTCTTC.

This clonotype was observed at least ten times. The chain combines TRBV20-1 with TRBJ2-2; 8 bases fit TRBD2. CDR3 length: 16 residues. The ends lost 0 bases at V and 7 bases at J; junction bases unmatched: 10. Germline V lookup: CDR1 DFQATT, CDR2 SNEGSKA (reference sequence). The CDR3: CSAREIAGGWGGELFF. The CDR3, as DNA: TGCAGTGCTAGAGAGATCGCGGGGGGATGGGGCGGGGAGCTGTTTTTT.

This clonotype was counted many times. The chain uses TRBV6-1 and TRBJ2-7; 9 bases are shared with TRBD1. This CDR3 has 15 residues. V was clipped by 6 bases and J by 2 bases; unmatched bases: 8. Germline CDR1 MNHNS, CDR2 SASEGT. The CDR3 reads CASRETTGGPYEQYF. In DNA, the CDR3 is TGTGCCAGCAGGGAGACCACAGGGGGCCCCTACGAGCAGTACTTC.

This clonotype was seen ten or more times. V usage is TRBV20-1 and J usage is TRBJ2-7; D gene unclear. The CDR3 consists of 14 residues. Germline V gene data show CDR1 as DFQATT and CDR2 as SNEGSKA (reference sequence). Trimming stripped 0 bases from V and 2 bases from J, with 11 bases between. CDR3 loop: CSARDQAVTYEQYF. In DNA, the CDR3 is TGCAGTGCTAGAGATCAGGCAGTTACCTACGAGCAGTACTTC.

This clonotype showed up just a few times. The chain employs TRBV7-2 and TRBJ2-2; the match to TRBD2 covers 8 bases. This CDR3 contains 14 residues. Germline V gives CDR1 SGHTA, CDR2 FQGNSA. J lost 7 bases, V lost 3 bases, and 4 bases had no gene match. The CDR3 DNA reads as TGTGCCAGCAGCTTTACTAGCGGAGGCGGGGAGCTGTTTTTT. This codes for CASSFTSGGGELFF.

This clonotype appeared a single time. A read error may explain this, as a much larger clone is one base away. This chain connects TRBV5-1 to TRBJ1-5; no definite D call. The germline gives CDR1 SGHRS, CDR2 YFSETQ. V was clipped by 1 base and J by 3 bases, with 8 bases between them. The CDR3 has 14 residues. CDR3 sequence reads: CASSLYRNNQPQHF. The CDR3 DNA follows: TGCGCCAGCAGCTTGTACCGAAACAATCAGCCCCAGCATTTT.

The gene calls are TRBV7-8 and TRBJ2-3; D is undetermined. The CDR3 loop spans 14 amino acids. Trimming removed 4 bases from V and 1 base from J, with 9 bases in between. Per germline, CDR1 SGHVS and CDR2 FQNEAQ. CDR3: CASSSLARTDTQYF. The DNA of the CDR3 is TGTGCCAGCAGCTCTCTGGCGCGCACAGATACGCAGTATTTT. The whole variable domain, filled in from reference TRBV7-8 and TRBJ2-3, reads GAGVSQSPRYKVAKRGQDVALRCDPISGHVSLFWYQQALGQGPEFLTYFQNEAQLDKSGLPSDRFFAERPEGSVSTLKIQRTQQEDSAVYLCASSSLARTDTQYFGPGTRLTVL.

Remarks on this clonotype: At one end, the junction sequence differs from germline, possibly due to a read error. This chain uses TRBV5-1 with TRBJ2-1; 8 nucleotides match TRBD1. Germline V gene lookup returns CDR1 SGHRS and CDR2 YFSETQ. The CDR3 has 15 residues. Here the CDR3 reads CASSDGQGPYYEQFF. In nucleotides, the CDR3 is TGCGCCAGCAGCGATGGACAGGGCCCCTACTATGAGCAGTTCTTC.

This rearrangement joins TRBV9 to TRBJ2-4; TRBD2 agrees at 11 bases. Germline V gene lookup returns CDR1 SGDLS and CDR2 YYNGEE. V lost 2 bases, J lost 0 bases, and 1 base stayed unmatched. CDR3 length equals 16 residues. The CDR3 reads CASSVGLAGAKNIQYF. CDR3 DNA sequence: TGTGCCAGCAGCGTCGGACTAGCGGGAGCCAAAAACATTCAGTACTTC.

CDR3 nucleotide sequence: TGTGCCAGCAGTTTAGGTTTGGCCTACAATGAGCAGTTCTTC. It specifies CASSLGLAYNEQFF. V usage is TRBV6-6 and J usage is TRBJ2-1; D unresolved. CDR3 length equals 14 residues. CDR1 and CDR2 from the germline V gene are MNHNY and SVGAGI (reference sequence). Trimming left V 4 bases short and J 2 bases short, with 9 bases between.